The rows below give T cell receptor beta chains drawn from one sample of a study of blood T cells in healthy people across ages. A single record per CDR3 protein comes from TCRdb applying MiXCR to the 5' RACE reads. Among about 730,000 distinct CDR3 sequences listed, 43% were seen once. Input material: blood. The receptors shown here come from a woman in her fifties or sixties in good health. CDR3s include the opening cysteine and the closing phenylalanine or tryptophan. D genes are given only for firm matches. The size of a clone is reported for some rows only, either as once, few or many, or as a class for expanded clones.

D,size,V,J,CDR3,DNA
NA,NA,TRBV20-1,TRBJ2-7,CSAGTGPSYNEQYF,TGCAGTGCTGGTACCGGGCCTTCCTACAATGAGCAGTACTTC
TRBD2,many,TRBV20-1,TRBJ2-7,CSATTWDYPYEQYF,TGCAGTGCCACCACCTGGGACTACCCCTACGAGCAGTACTTC
NA,few,TRBV7-2,TRBJ1-2,CASSLDGYSLDGYTF,TGTGCCAGCAGCCTAGACGGTTACTCCTTGGATGGCTACACCTTC
NA,NA,TRBV7-2,TRBJ2-2,CASRIESNTGELFF,TGTGCCAGCAGAATCGAAAGTAACACCGGGGAGCTGTTTTTT
TRBD2,NA,TRBV27,TRBJ2-3,CASSPQPAGVWADTQYF,TGTGCCAGCAGTCCTCAGCCAGCGGGGGTTTGGGCAGATACGCAGTATTTT
TRBD2,few,TRBV28,TRBJ2-1,CASSTPGLHGLDEQFF,TGTGCCAGCAGCACTCCGGGACTACACGGATTGGATGAGCAGTTCTTC
TRBD2,NA,TRBV5-1,TRBJ2-7,CASSFLTSGTFDSYEQYF,TGCGCCAGCAGCTTTTTAACTAGCGGTACTTTCGATTCCTACGAGCAGTACTTC
NA,NA,TRBV24-1,TRBJ1-6,CATSDFGDTYNSPLHF,TGTGCCACCAGTGATTTCGGGGACACCTATAATTCACCCCTCCACTTT
NA,NA,TRBV3-1,TRBJ2-7,CASSQDWGRSQLSYEQYF,TGTGCCAGCAGCCAAGATTGGGGAAGGAGTCAGCTCTCCTACGAGCAGTACTTC
NA,many,TRBV24-1,TRBJ2-1,CATSDRTIRFF,TGTGCCACCAGTGACCGGACTATTCGGTTCTTC
TRBD1,NA,TRBV7-2,TRBJ2-5,CASSSPGQGFSLETQYF,TGTGCCAGCAGTTCTCCGGGACAGGGGTTTTCGTTGGAGACCCAGTACTTC
NA,few,TRBV6-1,TRBJ2-7,CASSEGSLNVPYF,TGTGCCAGCAGTGAAGGTAGCCTCAACGTTCCGTACTTC
TRBD1,many,TRBV5-1,TRBJ1-2,CASSIDRGSSYGYTF,TGCGCCAGCAGCATAGACAGGGGGTCTAGCTATGGCTACACCTTC
TRBD2,NA,TRBV12-5,TRBJ2-1,CASDFRLAGSSYNEQFF,TGTGCTAGTGATTTTCGGCTAGCGGGGAGCTCCTACAATGAGCAGTTCTTC
NA,NA,TRBV5-1,TRBJ2-5,CASSSANNEQYF,TGCGCCAGCAGCTCGGCAAACAATGAGCAGTACTTC
TRBD2,few,TRBV9,TRBJ2-3,CASSVEGLAGSTDTQYF,TGTGCCAGCAGCGTAGAGGGACTAGCGGGAAGCACAGATACGCAGTATTTT
NA,few,TRBV12-3/TRBV12-4,TRBJ2-1,CASSGVVGGGGEQFF,TGTGCCAGCAGTGGAGTGGTAGGCGGAGGAGGTGAGCAGTTCTTC
TRBD2,few,TRBV24-1,TRBJ2-1,CATSDAAGGHYNEQFF,TGTGCCACCAGTGATGCAGCGGGGGGACACTACAATGAGCAGTTCTTC
TRBD2,NA,TRBV10-3,TRBJ2-7,CAISVGGGDYEQYF,TGTGCCATCAGTGTTGGGGGGGGTGACTACGAGCAGTACTTC
TRBD1,NA,TRBV20-1,TRBJ1-5,CSARDGQGGGQPQHF,TGCAGTGCTAGAGATGGACAGGGTGGCGGTCAGCCCCAGCATTTT
NA,NA,TRBV7-9,TRBJ2-1,CASSLYQVENNEQFF,TGTGCCAGCAGCCTATACCAGGTAGAAAACAATGAGCAGTTCTTC
TRBD1,once,TRBV10-3,TRBJ2-7,CAISERDRGTYEQYF,TGTGCCATCAGTGAGAGGGACAGGGGCACCTACGAGCAGTACTTC